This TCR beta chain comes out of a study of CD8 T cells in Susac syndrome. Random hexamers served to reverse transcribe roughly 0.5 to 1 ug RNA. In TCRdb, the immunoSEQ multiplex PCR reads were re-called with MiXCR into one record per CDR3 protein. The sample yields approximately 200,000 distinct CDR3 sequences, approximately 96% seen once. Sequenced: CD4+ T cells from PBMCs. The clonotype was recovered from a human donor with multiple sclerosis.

Here the CDR3 DNA reads TGTGCCAGCAGTTCTACAGGGACCTATGGCTACACCTTC. Amino acids: CASSSTGTYGYTF. This chain uses TRBV6-6 with TRBJ1-2; tentatively, D is TRBD1 (6 bases). Trimming left V 4 bases short and J 4 bases short, with 10 bases between. The CDR3 has 13 amino acids. Germline lookup yields CDR1 MNHNY and CDR2 SVGAGI (reference sequence).